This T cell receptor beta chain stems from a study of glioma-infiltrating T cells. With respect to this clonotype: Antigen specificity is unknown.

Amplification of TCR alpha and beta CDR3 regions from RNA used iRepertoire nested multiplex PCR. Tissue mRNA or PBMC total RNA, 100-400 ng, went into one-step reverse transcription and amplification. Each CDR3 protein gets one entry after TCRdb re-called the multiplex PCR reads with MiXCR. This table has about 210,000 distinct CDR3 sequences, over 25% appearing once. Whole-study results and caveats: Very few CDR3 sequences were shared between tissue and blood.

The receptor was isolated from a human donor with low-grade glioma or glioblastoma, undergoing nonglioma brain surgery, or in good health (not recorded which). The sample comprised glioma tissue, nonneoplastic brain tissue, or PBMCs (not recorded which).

CDR3 amino acids: CASSPLRGHTQYF. CDR3 nucleotides: TGTGCCAGCAGTCCCCTCCGGGGCCATACGCAGTATTTT. This chain connects TRBV28 to TRBJ2-3; the D call may be TRBD1 or TRBD2 (5 bases each). CDR1 and CDR2 from the germline V gene are MDHEN and SYDVKM. The V and J ends lost 5 bases and 7 bases respectively, with 13 bases between them. The CDR3 covers 13 residues.